This T cell receptor (beta chain) was captured by sequencing in a study of lymphopenia after photon versus proton radiotherapy. Whole-study findings and limits: Under photons, naive T cells and diversity fell while effector/memory populations rose.

This clone occurred a few times. Its matching antigen is unknown. The CDR3 loop spans 17 amino acids. Germline trimming cut 2 bases from V and 2 bases from J; bases unmatched to any gene: 8. Germline CDR1 is SGHDT and CDR2 is YYEEEE. Sequencing was performed with immunoSEQ multiplex PCR; in TCRdb, only in-frame clones are kept and a portion is missing. The sample contains 45,000 to 65,000 clones, about 83% of which appear only once. The sequenced sample was peripheral blood, obtained from a patient treated with photon-based radiotherapy. The V and J genes are TRBV5-6 and TRBJ2-7, with 12 bases fitting TRBD1. This receptor was identified in a man aged 45-65 years with gastric cancer. The CDR3 DNA follows: TGTGCCAGCAGCTTAGGGACAGGGGGCCACCATCCCTACGAGCAGTACTTC. Amino acids: CASSLGTGGHHPYEQYF.